A selection of T cell receptor beta chains follows, all from one sample in a study of blood T cell repertoires in COVID-19. Sequencing was performed with immunoSEQ multiplex PCR; in TCRdb, only in-frame clones are kept and a portion is missing. The sample shows 240,000 or so clones, around 86% of them seen only once. Sequencing was done on a sample of PBMCs or T cells enriched from blood (not recorded which). These receptors came from a woman aged 50 to 65 who had recovered from COVID-19. The CDR3 runs from the conserved cysteine through the conserved F or W. The D gene is left open where the match is weak. The listing skips clone size in some rows; elsewhere it reads once, few, many or a size class.

d_gene	v_gene	abundance	j_gene	CDR3nt	CDR3aa
NA	TRBV6-6	NA	TRBJ1-6	TGTGCCAGCAGTCTCACGGGAGGAGTGAGCTCCTATAATTCACCCCTCCACTTT	CASSLTGGVSSYNSPLHF
TRBD1	TRBV7-9	NA	TRBJ1-4	TGTGCCAGCAGCTTATCTCAGGGGGGCACAGGGGAAAAACTGTTTTTT	CASSLSQGGTGEKLFF
NA	TRBV7-8	once	TRBJ2-1	TGTGCCAGCAGCTTGTTGCAGGGGACCTACAATGAGCAGTTCTTC	CASSLLQGTYNEQFF
TRBD1	TRBV30	NA	TRBJ1-6	TGTGCCTGGAGTCGCCCCGGACAGGGGAGCGCACCCCTCCACTTT	CAWSRPGQGSAPLHF
TRBD2	TRBV9	NA	TRBJ2-5	TGTGCCAGCAGCCCCTCCCCCCGGGGGGGGGAGACCCAGTACTTC	CASSPSPRGGETQYF
TRBD1	TRBV27	once	TRBJ1-5	TGTGCCAGCAGACTTACGCCGGGACAGGTCAATCAGCCCCAGCATTTT	CASRLTPGQVNQPQHF
NA	TRBV25-1	NA	TRBJ2-3	TGTGCCAGCTCGGCGGGGGCCACAGATACGCAGTATTTT	CASSAGATDTQYF
TRBD2	TRBV30	NA	TRBJ2-1	TGTGCCTGGGCTGGGACTAATACCTACAATGAGCAGTTCTTC	CAWAGTNTYNEQFF
TRBD1	TRBV7-2	NA	TRBJ2-7	TGTGCCAGCAGCTTACTTAAGGGACAGGGCCTACCCTACGAGCAGTACTTC	CASSLLKGQGLPYEQYF
NA	TRBV3-1/TRBV3-2	NA	TRBJ1-3	TGTGCCAGCAGCCTCGCAGTCTCTGGAAACACCATATATTTT	CASSLAVSGNTIYF
TRBD1	TRBV5-1	NA	TRBJ2-2	TGCGCCAGCAGTCTGCTTTCGGGACAGGGTCGGGGCACCGGGGAGCTGTTTTTT	CASSLLSGQGRGTGELFF
NA	TRBV25-1	once	TRBJ1-2	TGTGCCAGCAGTGAACCGGGACTCTTGGGCTACACCTTC	CASSEPGLLGYTF
NA	TRBV27	NA	TRBJ1-2	TGTGCCAGCAGCCAGGGCTTGGGCTACACCTTC	CASSQGLGYTF
NA	TRBV7-2	NA	TRBJ1-1	TGTGCCAGCAGCCCCCAGGGGCGGAACACTGAAGCTTTCTTT	CASSPQGRNTEAFF
NA	TRBV3-1/TRBV3-2	NA	TRBJ1-2	TGTGCCAGCAGCCGGGCGACCTATGGCTACACCTTC	CASSRATYGYTF
TRBD1	TRBV30	NA	TRBJ1-5	TGTGCCTGGAGCCGAACAGGGGCCCAACAGATATGGAGCAATCAGCCCCAGCATTTT	CAWSRTGAQQIWSNQPQHF
NA	TRBV7-2	once	TRBJ1-5	TGTGCCAGCAGCTTAGCCGGGGTGGGCAAACAGCCCCAGCATTTT	CASSLAGVGKQPQHF
TRBD2	TRBV7-9	NA	TRBJ2-5	TGTGCCAGCAGCTTAACCCTAGCGGGGGAAGAGACCCAGTACTTC	CASSLTLAGEETQYF
NA	TRBV9	NA	TRBJ1-1	TGTGCCAGCAGCGTAGGAGGGAGGGGCCCGAACACTGAAGCTTTCTTT	CASSVGGRGPNTEAFF
TRBD2	TRBV7-8	NA	TRBJ2-1	TGTGCCAGCAGCTCCGGTGGACTAGCGTGGCAGTTCTTC	CASSSGGLAWQFF
TRBD1	TRBV6-2/TRBV6-3	NA	TRBJ2-5	TGTGCCAGCAGTTACTCGATGGTTGCATCGGGGACAGGGGGCGCTGGGACCCAGTACTTC	CASSYSMVASGTGGAGTQYF
TRBD1	TRBV18	NA	TRBJ1-6	TGTGCCAGCTCACCCGACAGGGGAGGGAGTAATTCACCCCTCCACTTT	CASSPDRGGSNSPLHF
NA	TRBV7-2	NA	TRBJ2-1	TGTGCCAGTGCACAGCACAATGAGCAGTTCTTC	CASAQHNEQFF
NA	TRBV11-2	NA	TRBJ2-5	TGTGCCAGCAGCTTAGTCCCCCTCGCGGGAGAGACCCAGTACTTC	CASSLVPLAGETQYF
TRBD1	TRBV28	once	TRBJ1-2	TGTGCCAGCAGTTCCGGGACAGGGATTGGCTATGGCTACACCTTC	CASSSGTGIGYGYTF
TRBD1	TRBV19	NA	TRBJ1-1	TGTGCCAGTAGTATAGGGGACAGGGCGGCGGACACTGAAGCTTTCTTT	CASSIGDRAADTEAFF
NA	TRBV12-3/TRBV12-4	NA	TRBJ2-3	TGTGCCAGCAGTTTAACGGGTACGCAGTATTTT	CASSLTGTQYF
NA	TRBV19	once	TRBJ1-3	TGTGCCAGTAGTATGAACCCCCCCCGCAGCTCTGGAAACACCATATATTTT	CASSMNPPRSSGNTIYF
NA	TRBV4-1	NA	TRBJ1-1	TGCGCCAGCACCCGGGGTCCCCTTCAGACAGGTGGGTCTGAAGCTTTCTTT	CASTRGPLQTGGSEAFF
TRBD1	TRBV2	NA	TRBJ1-2	TGTGCCAGCAGTGAAAGCCGGGACAGCTATGGCTACACCTTC	CASSESRDSYGYTF
NA	TRBV5-1	NA	TRBJ1-1	TGCGCCAGCAGCTTGTCCGCGACCAGCGGCACTGAAGCTTTCTTT	CASSLSATSGTEAFF
NA	TRBV4-3	NA	TRBJ2-3	TGCGCCAGCAGCCCTTTAAGGACTGAGAGCACAGATACGCAGTATTTT	CASSPLRTESTDTQYF
NA	TRBV5-5	NA	TRBJ1-2	TGTGCCAGCAGCCCAGACAGGCCCTATGGCTACACCTTC	CASSPDRPYGYTF
NA	TRBV7-2	NA	TRBJ2-7	TGTGCCAGCAGCTTATATCCTCTGGCGGGGTACCGGGCCTACGAGCAGTACTTC	CASSLYPLAGYRAYEQYF
NA	TRBV24-1	once	TRBJ2-2	TGTGCCACCAGTGACCGGGTCAGGGGCACCGGGGAGCTGTTTTTT	CATSDRVRGTGELFF
NA	TRBV9	NA	TRBJ1-2	TGTGCCAGCAGCGCCTATGAGGACATAAGGTTGGGCGGCTACACCTTC	CASSAYEDIRLGGYTF
TRBD1	TRBV10-1	NA	TRBJ2-3	TGCGCCAGCAACCGGGACAGGGCTTTGGATACGCAGTATTTT	CASNRDRALDTQYF
TRBD2	TRBV5-1	NA	TRBJ2-3	TGCGCCAGCAGCCTGGGACTAGCGGGGGGCACAGATACGCAGTATTTT	CASSLGLAGGTDTQYF
NA	TRBV5-4	NA	TRBJ1-5	TGTGCCAGCAGCTTGGATCGGCAGCCCCAGCATTTT	CASSLDRQPQHF
NA	TRBV28	NA	TRBJ1-5	TGTGCCAGCAGTTTAGCGGGGGGTAGCAATCAGCCCCAGCATTTT	CASSLAGGSNQPQHF
TRBD1	TRBV4-1	few	TRBJ1-2	TGCGCCAGCAGCTCTGGGACAGGGGCGACATATGGCTACACCTTC	CASSSGTGATYGYTF
TRBD1	TRBV13	NA	TRBJ1-1	TGTGCCAGCAGCTCCATGGGACAGCGCCTTGGGGCTTTCTTT	CASSSMGQRLGAFF
TRBD2	TRBV12-5	NA	TRBJ2-1	TGTGCTAGTGCCATAGCGGGGAGCTCCTACAATGAGCAGTTCTTC	CASAIAGSSYNEQFF
NA	TRBV7-9	NA	TRBJ1-6	TGTGCCAGCAGCTTATGGGCAGGAGGGGATTCACCCCTCCACTTT	CASSLWAGGDSPLHF
NA	TRBV4-1	NA	TRBJ1-6	TGCGCCAGCAGCCAAGATCGGGGGAAGAACGGCTATAATTCACCCCTCCACTTT	CASSQDRGKNGYNSPLHF
NA	TRBV6-4	NA	TRBJ2-7	TGTGCCAGCATGGGGGGGCACGAGCAGTACTTC	CASMGGHEQYF
TRBD1	TRBV3-1/TRBV3-2	NA	TRBJ2-2	TGTGCCAGCAGCCAATTCGGTCAGGGGGTTACCGGGGAGCTGTTTTTT	CASSQFGQGVTGELFF
NA	TRBV4-1	NA	TRBJ1-2	TGCGCCAGCAGCCAAGATGAGATCAATGAGGCCTATGGCTACACCTTC	CASSQDEINEAYGYTF
TRBD2	TRBV7-2	NA	TRBJ2-3	TGTGCCAGCAGCTCGTATAGCGGGAGTATGGCAGATACGCAGTATTTT	CASSSYSGSMADTQYF
TRBD1	TRBV7-9	NA	TRBJ1-2	TGTGCCAGCAGCCCCAGTCCGGGACAGATATATGGCTACACCTTC	CASSPSPGQIYGYTF
NA	TRBV5-1	NA	TRBJ1-3	TGCGCCAGCAGCTCCGGACAGCGCTCTGGAAACACCATATATTTT	CASSSGQRSGNTIYF
NA	TRBV11-3	NA	TRBJ2-7	TGTGCCAGCAAACACCACGAGCAGTACTTC	CASKHHEQYF
NA	TRBV6-5	NA	TRBJ2-7	TGTGCCAGCAGTTACTCGACCCGGGGGACCTACGAGCAGTACTTC	CASSYSTRGTYEQYF
NA	TRBV4-3	NA	TRBJ1-1	TGCGCCAGCAGCCAAGTAGGGGGGGTGAACACTGAAGCTTTCTTT	CASSQVGGVNTEAFF
NA	TRBV7-2	NA	TRBJ2-7	TGTGCCAGCAGCTTTGGCCAGGGGAGCTCCTACGAGCAGTACTTC	CASSFGQGSSYEQYF
TRBD2	TRBV30	NA	TRBJ2-3	TGTGCCTGGAGTGCAGGACTAGCGGGGGCTAGCACAGATACGCAGTATTTT	CAWSAGLAGASTDTQYF
NA	TRBV2	NA	TRBJ1-2	TGTGCCAGCAGTCCAACAGGGGGCTACACCTTC	CASSPTGGYTF